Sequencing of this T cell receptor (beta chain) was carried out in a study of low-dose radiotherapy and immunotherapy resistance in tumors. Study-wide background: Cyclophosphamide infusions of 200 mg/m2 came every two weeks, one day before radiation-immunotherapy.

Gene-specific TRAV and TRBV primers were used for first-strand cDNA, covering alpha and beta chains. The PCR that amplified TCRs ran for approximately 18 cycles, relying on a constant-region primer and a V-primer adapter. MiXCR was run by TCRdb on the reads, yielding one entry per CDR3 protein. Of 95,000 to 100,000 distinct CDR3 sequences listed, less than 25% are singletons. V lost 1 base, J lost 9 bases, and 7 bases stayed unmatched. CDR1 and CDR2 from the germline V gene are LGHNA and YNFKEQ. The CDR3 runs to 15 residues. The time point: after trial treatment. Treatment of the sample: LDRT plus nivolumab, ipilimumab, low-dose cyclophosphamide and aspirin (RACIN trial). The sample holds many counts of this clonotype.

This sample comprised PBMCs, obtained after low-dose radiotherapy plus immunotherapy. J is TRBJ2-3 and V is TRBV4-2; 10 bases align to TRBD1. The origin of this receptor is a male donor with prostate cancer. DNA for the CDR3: TGTGCCAGCAGCCAAGGGGTATCGGACAGGGGGACGCAGTATTTT. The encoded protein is CASSQGVSDRGTQYF.